This TCR beta chain originates from a study of T cell changes during pregnancy in multiple sclerosis. This clone was counted once. V dropped 5 bases and J dropped 4 bases, with 11 bases sitting between them. CDR3 length equals 13 residues. CDR1 and CDR2 (germline): SGDLS, YYNGEE. Libraries were prepared by immunoSEQ multiplex PCR; TCRdb keeps only in-frame clonotypes and omits some of them. Among under 45,000 clones, about 88% were seen once, and the ten largest hold around 4.1%. This sequence was found in a female donor with multiple sclerosis, enrolled in a pregnancy study. This chain links TRBV9 with TRBJ2-3; D gene unclear. The sample was CD8+ T cells from peripheral blood mononuclear cells, taken in the first trimester of pregnancy. This CDR3 reads CASSHNLADTQYF. As DNA, the CDR3 is TGTGCCAGCAGTCACAACCTAGCAGATACGCAGTATTTT.